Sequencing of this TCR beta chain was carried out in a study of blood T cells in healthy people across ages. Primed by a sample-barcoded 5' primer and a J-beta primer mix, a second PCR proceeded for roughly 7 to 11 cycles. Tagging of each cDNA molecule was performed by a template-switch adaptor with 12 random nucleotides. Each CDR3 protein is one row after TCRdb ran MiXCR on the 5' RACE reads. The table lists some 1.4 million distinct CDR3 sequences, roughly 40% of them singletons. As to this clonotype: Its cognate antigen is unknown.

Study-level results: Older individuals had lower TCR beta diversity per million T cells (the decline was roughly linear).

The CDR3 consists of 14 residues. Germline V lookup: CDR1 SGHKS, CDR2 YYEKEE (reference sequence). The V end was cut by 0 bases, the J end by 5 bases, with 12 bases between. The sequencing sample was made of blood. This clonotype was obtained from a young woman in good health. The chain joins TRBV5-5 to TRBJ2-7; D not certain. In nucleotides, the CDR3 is TGTGCCAGCAGCTTGGCGGCAGGTAACCACGAGCAGTACTTC. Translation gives CASSLAAGNHEQYF.